Each of the 7 T cell receptor beta chains below was sequenced from the same sample in a study of T cell repertoires in cytomegalovirus infection. TCRdb analysed the reads with MiXCR anew, one entry per CDR3 protein. The table has more than 500,000 distinct CDR3 sequences, approximately 15% seen once. Sequencing was done on a sample of CD8+ T cells from PBMCs. Receptors originate from a human donor in good health (CMV status not recorded). Some clones in this sample may be carry-over from other donors' samples.

This rearrangement joins TRBV9 to TRBJ2-5; TRBD2 agrees at 11 bases. The CDR3 spans 16 residues. Germline lookup yields CDR1 SGDLS and CDR2 YYNGEE. V was pared by 4 bases and J by 2 bases, with 7 bases of the junction left unmatched. The CDR3 is CASSSGLAGLQETQYF. In DNA form, the CDR3 reads TGTGCCAGCAGCTCTGGACTAGCGGGTCTTCAAGAGACCCAGTACTTC.

The rearrangement joins TRBV5-5 to TRBJ2-1, with 7 bases aligning to TRBD2. Per germline, CDR1 SGHKS and CDR2 YYEKEE (reference sequence). The junction had 17 bases not matched to a gene; V was cut back by 7 bases and J by 10 bases. The CDR3 runs to 15 residues. In DNA, the CDR3 is TGTGCCAGCCGGGACCTGTGGGGGACTATGGTGGAGCAGTTCTTC. Protein sequence: CASRDLWGTMVEQFF.

The V gene is TRBV7-9, the J gene TRBJ2-7; D gene unclear. The CDR3 has 14 amino acids. Trimming removed 5 bases from V and 5 bases from J, with 16 bases in between. In germline, CDR1 is SEHNR, CDR2 FQNEAQ (reference sequence). DNA for the CDR3: TGTGCCAGCAGCGATTTTATGGGGTCCCACGAGCAGTACTTC. Translated: CASSDFMGSHEQYF.

The gene calls are TRBV7-3 and TRBJ2-1, with 9 bases that match TRBD1. The CDR3 sequence is 15 residues long. Germline CDR1 reads SGHTA; CDR2 reads FQGTGA. V gave up 5 bases and J gave up 4 bases; unmatched junction bases: 6. This CDR3 is CASSGDREGYNEQFF. The CDR3 DNA sequence: TGTGCCAGCAGCGGGGACAGGGAGGGATACAATGAGCAGTTCTTC.

V usage is TRBV24-1 and J usage is TRBJ1-1; D might be TRBD1 (5 bases). Per the germline V gene, CDR1 is KGHDR and CDR2 is SFDVKD. This CDR3 is built from 14 residues. V lost 9 bases and J lost 5, with 18 bases in between. The CDR3 is CATAPRGVETEAFF. Here the CDR3 DNA reads TGTGCCACCGCCCCCCGGGGGGTTGAAACTGAAGCTTTCTTT.

The CDR3 sequence: CASRRTGDINQPQHF. For the CDR3, the DNA is TGTGCCAGCAGGCGGACAGGGGATATCAATCAGCCCCAGCATTTT. This chain links TRBV28 with TRBJ1-5; TRBD1 agrees at 9 bases. Losses at the gene ends were 6 bases for V and 3 bases for J; bases not matched to a gene: 6. CDR3 length: 15 amino acids. The V gene's germline CDR1 is MDHEN and CDR2 SYDVKM.

The chain uses TRBV29-1 and TRBJ1-1; 9 bases match TRBD1. With V trimmed by 4 bases and J by 4 bases, 4 bases remained unmatched. The CDR3 length is 13 residues. Germline CDR1 SQVTM, CDR2 ANQGSEA. CDR3 sequence: CSVGTGETTEAFF. Here the CDR3 DNA reads TGCAGCGTTGGGACAGGGGAAACCACTGAAGCTTTCTTT.